This TCR beta chain was captured in a study of cytomegalovirus exposure and HLA in healthy donors. PCR employed 60 Vbeta and 13 Jbeta primers. Sequencing was performed with immunoSEQ multiplex PCR; in TCRdb, only in-frame clones are kept and a portion is missing. The data hold roughly 150,000 clones, with around 83% observed a single time. Likely unrecorded immune exposures existed in these nominally healthy donors. The CDR3 extends over 14 amino acids. V was pared by 7 bases and J by 5 bases, with 8 bases of the junction left unmatched. Germline CDR1 reads SQVTM; CDR2 reads ANQGSEA. As to this clone: Its antigen remains unknown.

Study-level results: For TCR beta chains, V- and J-gene trimming was later linked to a missense DCLRE1C variant.

Sequencing was carried out using PBMCs. The clonotype originates from a woman younger than 35 in good health and CMV-seronegative. This chain links TRBV29-1 with TRBJ1-4; 9 nucleotides match TRBD1. The CDR3 bases are TGCAGCGCATTACTTGGACAGGGGAATGAAAAACTGTTTTTT. It translates to CSALLGQGNEKLFF.